This T cell receptor (beta chain) appears in the sequencing data of a study of identical twins. Study-wide results and caveats: Beta out-of-frame twin sharing showed a weaker excess.

Germline V gives CDR1 MNHEY, CDR2 SVGAGI. With 4 bases clipped from V and 6 bases from J, the junction kept 8 bases outside the gene matches. The CDR3 totals 14 residues. From the 5' RACE reads, TCRdb called clonotypes with MiXCR, one entry per CDR3 protein. The profile shows hundreds of thousands of distinct CDR3 sequences, roughly 18% of them singletons. Worth noting for this clonotype: Its cognate antigen is unknown.

Every sampled donor was Caucasian and healthy. The same data also went into a second study, on T cells expressing NK-cell markers. From that report: Sequenced donors, eight in total, included seven who were HCMV-seropositive and one who was seronegative.

Sequenced sample: PBMCs. The clonotype was recovered from a woman aged 18-35 years in good health. The chain employs TRBV6-5 and TRBJ1-2; the match to TRBD1 covers 7 bases. The CDR3 loop reads CASSSTGTADGYTF. The CDR3 coding sequence is TGTGCCAGCAGTTCCACCGGGACAGCTGATGGCTACACCTTC.